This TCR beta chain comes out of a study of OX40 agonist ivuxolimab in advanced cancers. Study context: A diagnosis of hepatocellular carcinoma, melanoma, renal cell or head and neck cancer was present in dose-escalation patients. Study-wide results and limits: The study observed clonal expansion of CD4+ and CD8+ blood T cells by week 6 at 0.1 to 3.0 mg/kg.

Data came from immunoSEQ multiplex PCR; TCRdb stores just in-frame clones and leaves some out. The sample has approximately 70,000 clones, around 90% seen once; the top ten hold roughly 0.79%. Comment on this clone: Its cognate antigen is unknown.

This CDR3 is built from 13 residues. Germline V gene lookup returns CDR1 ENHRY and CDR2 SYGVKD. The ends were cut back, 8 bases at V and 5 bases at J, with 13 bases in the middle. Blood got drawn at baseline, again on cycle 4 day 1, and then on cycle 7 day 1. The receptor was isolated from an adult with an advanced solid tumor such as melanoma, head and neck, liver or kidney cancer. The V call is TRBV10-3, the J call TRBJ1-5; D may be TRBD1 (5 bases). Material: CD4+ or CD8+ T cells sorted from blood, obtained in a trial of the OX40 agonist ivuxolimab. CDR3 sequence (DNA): TGTGCCATCGTACGGGACCTCGATCAGCCCCAGCATTTT. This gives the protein CAIVRDLDQPQHF.